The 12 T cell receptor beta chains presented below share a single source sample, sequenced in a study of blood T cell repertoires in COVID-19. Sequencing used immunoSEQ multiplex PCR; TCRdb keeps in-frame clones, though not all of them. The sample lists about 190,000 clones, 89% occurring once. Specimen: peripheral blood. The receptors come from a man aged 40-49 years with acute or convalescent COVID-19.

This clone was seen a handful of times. The CDR3 DNA reads as TGTGCCAGCTCACCAGCGGGCTCTGGAAACACCATATATTTT. It codes for CASSPAGSGNTIYF. The chain has TRBV18 and TRBJ1-3; D is undetermined. The CDR3 runs 14 residues. V was clipped by 2 bases and J by 0 bases, with 5 bases between them. The V gene's germline CDR1 is KGHSH and CDR2 LQKENI.

This chain's CDR3 is CASSEDSKFGYTF. The DNA for the CDR3 is TGTGCCAGCAGCGAGGACAGTAAGTTTGGCTACACCTTC. The rearrangement joins TRBV9 to TRBJ1-2, with D possibly matching TRBD1 (6 bases). Per germline, CDR1 SGDLS and CDR2 YYNGEE. This CDR3 contains 13 residues. V was clipped by 3 bases and J by 7 bases, with 13 bases between them.

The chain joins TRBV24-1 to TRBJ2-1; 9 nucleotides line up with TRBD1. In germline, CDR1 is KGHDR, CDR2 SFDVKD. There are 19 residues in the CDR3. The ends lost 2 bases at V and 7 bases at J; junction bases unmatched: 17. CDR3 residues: CATSDSTGTGLRGVNEQFF. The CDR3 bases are TGTGCCACCAGTGATTCTACCGGGACAGGGCTCCGTGGGGTGAATGAGCAGTTCTTC.

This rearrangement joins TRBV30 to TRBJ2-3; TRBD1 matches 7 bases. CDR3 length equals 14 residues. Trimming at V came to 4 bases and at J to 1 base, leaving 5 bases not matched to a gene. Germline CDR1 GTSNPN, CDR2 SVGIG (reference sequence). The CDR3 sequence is CAWKKGAGTDTQYF. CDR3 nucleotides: TGTGCCTGGAAAAAGGGGGCCGGCACAGATACGCAGTATTTT.

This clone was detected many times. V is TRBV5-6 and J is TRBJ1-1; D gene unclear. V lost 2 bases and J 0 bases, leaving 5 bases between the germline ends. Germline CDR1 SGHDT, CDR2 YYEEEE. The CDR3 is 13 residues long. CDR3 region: CASSFNMNTEAFF. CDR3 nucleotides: TGTGCCAGCAGCTTTAACATGAACACTGAAGCTTTCTTT.

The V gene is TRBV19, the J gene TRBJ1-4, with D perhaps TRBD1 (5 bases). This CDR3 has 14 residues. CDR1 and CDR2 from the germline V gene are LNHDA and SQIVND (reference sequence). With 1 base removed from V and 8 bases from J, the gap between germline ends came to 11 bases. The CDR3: CASSIVGGVEKLFF. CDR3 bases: TGTGCCAGTAGTATAGTTGGAGGGGTCGAAAAACTGTTTTTT.

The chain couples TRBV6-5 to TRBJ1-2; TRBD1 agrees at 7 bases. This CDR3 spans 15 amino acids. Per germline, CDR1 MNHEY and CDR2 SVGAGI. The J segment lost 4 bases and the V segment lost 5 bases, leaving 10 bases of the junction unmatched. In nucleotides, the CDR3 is TGTGCCAGCAGTCGCCGGGACAGCCTTAGCTATGGCTACACCTTC. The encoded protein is CASSRRDSLSYGYTF.

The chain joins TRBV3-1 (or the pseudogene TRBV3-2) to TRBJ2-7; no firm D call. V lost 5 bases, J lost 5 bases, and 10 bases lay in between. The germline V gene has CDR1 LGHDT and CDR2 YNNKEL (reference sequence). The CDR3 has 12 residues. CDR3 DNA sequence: TGTGCCAGCAGCTGGAGCACCCACGAGCAGTACTTC. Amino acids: CASSWSTHEQYF.

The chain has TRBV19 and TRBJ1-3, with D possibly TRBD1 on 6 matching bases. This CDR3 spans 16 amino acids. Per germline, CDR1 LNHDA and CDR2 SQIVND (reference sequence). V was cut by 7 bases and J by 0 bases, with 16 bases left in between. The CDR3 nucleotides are TGTGCCAGTACCCCGCCCGGACAGACCTCTGGAAACACCATATATTTT. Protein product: CASTPPGQTSGNTIYF.

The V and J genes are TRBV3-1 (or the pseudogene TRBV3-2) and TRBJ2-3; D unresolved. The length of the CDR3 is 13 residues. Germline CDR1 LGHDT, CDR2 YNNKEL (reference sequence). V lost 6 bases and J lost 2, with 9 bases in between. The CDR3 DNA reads TGTGCCAGCAGTCCCTCCTCCACAGATACGCAGTATTTT. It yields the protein CASSPSSTDTQYF.

In DNA, the CDR3 is TGTGCCAGCGGGGAGGGAGTGGATCAGCCCCAGCATTTT. It translates to CASGEGVDQPQHF. The chain joins TRBV2 to TRBJ1-5, with D hard to call. Trimming cost V 8 bases and J 5 bases, with 13 bases left between them. Germline V CDR1 and CDR2: SNHLY, FYNNEI. This CDR3 is built from 13 residues.

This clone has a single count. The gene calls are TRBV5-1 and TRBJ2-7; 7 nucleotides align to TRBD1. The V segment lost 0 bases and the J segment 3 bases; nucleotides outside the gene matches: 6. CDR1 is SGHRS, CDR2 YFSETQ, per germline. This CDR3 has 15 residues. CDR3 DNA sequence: TGCGCCAGCAGCTTGGAGGGACAGAGCAACTACGAGCAGTACTTC. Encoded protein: CASSLEGQSNYEQYF.